This TCR beta chain was captured by sequencing in a study of blood T cells in healthy people across ages. The study's findings and limits: Estimates of diversity drawn from one million T cells were considered underestimates.

V was shortened by 0 bases and J by 4 bases, with 11 bases between the two germline ends. The length of the CDR3 is 15 residues. Germline V gene lookup returns CDR1 MGHRA and CDR2 YSYEKL. Then a second PCR, running about 6 to 11 cycles, was carried out with a sample-barcoded 5' primer and a J-beta primer mix. In TCRdb, the 5' RACE reads were re-called with MiXCR into one record per CDR3 protein. Of 700,000 to 850,000 distinct CDR3 sequences listed, about 37% are singletons. On this clonotype: Its antigen is unknown.

What was sequenced was blood. The rearrangement links TRBV4-1 to TRBJ2-3; D is possibly TRBD1 (5 bases). This receptor was obtained from a man in his late teens or twenties in good health. The CDR3 sequence: CASSQDEIGADTQYF. As DNA, the CDR3 is TGCGCCAGCAGCCAAGATGAGATAGGGGCAGATACGCAGTATTTT.